This TCR beta chain is from a study of blood T cell repertoires in COVID-19. Study at large: T cells, B-cell-depleted T cells, or PBMCs supplied cDNA or gDNA.

The V end lost 5 bases, the J end lost 1 base, and 5 bases lay between the germline ends. This CDR3 is 12 amino acids long. Germline CDR1 and CDR2: MDHEN and SYDVKM. Original analysis: Estimation of nucleated cell counts was performed using reference gene primer amplification. TCRdb's copy holds only in-frame clones and misses some; the assay was immunoSEQ multiplex PCR. V and J calls plus clone size are reproduced from that table; the DNA served to infer D and trimming. The table has some 85,000 clones, about 80% seen once. The sequenced sample was peripheral blood. The source is a woman older than 75 with acute or convalescent COVID-19. This chain links TRBV28 with TRBJ1-1; D unresolved. DNA for the CDR3: TGTGCCAGCAGTCAGGAGAACACTGAAGCTTTCTTT. Amino acids: CASSQENTEAFF.